This T cell receptor (beta chain) was identified in a study of blood T cell repertoires in COVID-19. Study members were between roughly 18 and 89 years old and lived in approximately 25 US regions. Data came from immunoSEQ multiplex PCR; TCRdb stores just in-frame clones and leaves some out. The table has under 300,000 clones, roughly 85% seen once. The sequenced sample was PBMCs or T cells enriched from blood (not recorded which). This TCR derives from a woman aged 50 to 60 who had recovered from COVID-19.

The chain's CDR3 is CASSQPGSREQYF. The CDR3, as DNA: TGTGCCAGCAGCCAACCGGGGTCCCGCGAGCAGTACTTC. The chain is built from TRBV5-4 and TRBJ2-7; D is perhaps TRBD2 (5 bases). Germline V gene sequence: CDR1 SGHNT, CDR2 YYREEE (reference sequence). V was shortened by 4 bases and J by 6 bases, with 14 bases between the two germline ends. CDR3 size: 13 residues.